This T cell receptor (beta chain) was sequenced in a study of OX40 agonist ivuxolimab in advanced cancers. Overall study context: Patients were treated with ivuxolimab, an agonistic anti-OX40 (CD134) antibody. Every 2 weeks, ivuxolimab was infused into the patients intravenously at between 0.01 and 10 mg/kg. Partial responses occurred in Three dose-escalation patients, one with hepatocellular carcinoma and two with cutaneous melanoma.

Study findings and constraints: Compared with CD4+, CD8+ T cells on average had more expanded clones.

Comment on this clone: Its specificity is not known.

The germline V gene encodes CDR1 SGHTS and CDR2 YDEGEE. Trimming removed 0 bases at V and 0 bases at J, with 16 bases between. The CDR3 contains 18 residues. TCRdb keeps only in-frame clones here, not all; method: immunoSEQ multiplex PCR. The data hold 77,000 or so clones, with just over 90% observed a single time. This specimen was CD4+ or CD8+ T cells sorted from blood, taken in a trial of the OX40 agonist ivuxolimab. This receptor was identified in an adult with an advanced solid tumor such as melanoma, head and neck, liver or kidney cancer. The chain is built from TRBV5-8 and TRBJ2-1, with a tentative D call TRBD2 (6 bases). CDR3 DNA: TGTGCCAGCAGCTTGGAACCGGGGGTCTTCGCCTCCTACAATGAGCAGTTCTTC. Its protein is CASSLEPGVFASYNEQFF.